The rows below give T cell receptor beta chains drawn from one sample of a study of OX40 agonist ivuxolimab in advanced cancers. Profiled with immunoSEQ multiplex PCR; TCRdb holds only in-frame clones, not every one. The sample holds about 28,000 clones; around four fifths are singletons and the top ten take 11%. The material was CD4+ or CD8+ T cells sorted from blood, obtained in a trial of the OX40 agonist ivuxolimab. These receptors all stem from an adult with an advanced solid tumor such as melanoma, head and neck, liver or kidney cancer. CDR3s include the opening cysteine and the closing phenylalanine or tryptophan. The order of the fields is V gene, CDR3 protein.

v_gene: TRBV29-1
CDR3aa: CSVHVPGQGAELFF

v_gene: TRBV27
CDR3aa: CASSLYLTGEGSEQYF

v_gene: TRBV4-3
CDR3aa: CASSQTGYTEAFF

v_gene: TRBV19
CDR3aa: CASSMWGGRSVNTEAFF

v_gene: TRBV27
CDR3aa: CASSAGTSGFYTDTQYF

v_gene: TRBV4-2
CDR3aa: CASSLGLAETQYF

v_gene: TRBV18
CDR3aa: CASSPGGIAFSTDTQYF

v_gene: TRBV9
CDR3aa: CASSPSGGVSTEAFF

v_gene: TRBV10-2
CDR3aa: CASSDSYEQYF

v_gene: TRBV4-3
CDR3aa: CASSHDLTGLNNSPLHF

v_gene: TRBV19
CDR3aa: CASSPDRVQPQHF

v_gene: TRBV5-6
CDR3aa: CASSLLAGRTSGNTIYF

v_gene: TRBV4-1
CDR3aa: CASSQDWTLPNTEAFF

v_gene: TRBV4-1
CDR3aa: CASSQGAGQMNTEAFF

v_gene: TRBV7-9
CDR3aa: CASSQARIGYGYTF

v_gene: TRBV7-8
CDR3aa: CASSRSEGSSYEQYF

v_gene: TRBV5-6
CDR3aa: CASSVGLASSYNEQFF

v_gene: TRBV6-5
CDR3aa: CASSYSSPPNGYTF

v_gene: TRBV5-4
CDR3aa: CASSTSPGEQYF

v_gene: TRBV27
CDR3aa: CASSLRGPLPQFF

v_gene: TRBV27
CDR3aa: CASSPGTVGYEQYF

v_gene: TRBV19
CDR3aa: CASSIATLDRAGYYGYTF

v_gene: TRBV19
CDR3aa: CASSMGQGRSYQPQHF

v_gene: TRBV10-3
CDR3aa: CAISESVTIIYEQYF